A selection of T cell receptor beta chains follows, all from one sample in a study of CD8+ T cells in alopecia areata. The protocol was immunoSEQ multiplex PCR, while the TCRdb copy is restricted to in-frame clones and leaves out a portion. The sample includes about 140,000 clones, around 83% of them seen just once. This specimen consisted of CD8+ T cells sorted from blood, obtained at week 4, from a patient treated with tofacitinib. These receptor sequences come from a human donor with alopecia areata. Each CDR3 is given with its conserved first and last residue. Each record gives: V gene, J gene, D gene, CDR3 length, clone size, CDR3 DNA, CDR3 protein. A D gene is named only where the DNA matches it firmly. For some rows the clone size is stated as once, few or many, or as a class when expanded; others skip it.

TRBV5-6	TRBJ2-7	.	13	.	TGTGCCAGCAGCATCCGTACGGCCCACGAGCAGTACTTC	CASSIRTAHEQYF
TRBV29-1	TRBJ2-5	.	14	.	TGCAGCGTTGAAGGGGCAGGGTGGAAAGAGACCCAGTACTTC	CSVEGAGWKETQYF
TRBV5-4	TRBJ2-1	TRBD2	16	.	TGTGCCAGCAGCGATGGGACTAGCGGGAGTCTAGTTGAGCAGTTCTTC	CASSDGTSGSLVEQFF
TRBV5-4	TRBJ1-6	.	16	.	TGTGCCAGCAGCTTGCCAGGGGCGGAGCTAGGATCACCCCTCCACTTT	CASSLPGAELGSPLHF
TRBV5-6	TRBJ2-2	.	14	.	TGTGCCAGCAGCGTTGCGGGGTATGCCGGGGAGCTGTTTTTT	CASSVAGYAGELFF
TRBV7-9	TRBJ2-1	TRBD1	16	.	TGTGCCAGCAGCCCCCCGGGACAGTTGGCCTACAATGAGCAGTTCTTC	CASSPPGQLAYNEQFF
TRBV5-4	TRBJ2-7	TRBD1	12	.	TGTGCCAGCAGCCGGACAGGATACGAGCAGTACTTC	CASSRTGYEQYF
TRBV27	TRBJ2-5	.	14	.	TGTGCCAGCAGTCCCCTGAGTGGTCAAGAGACCCAGTACTTC	CASSPLSGQETQYF
TRBV5-4	TRBJ1-1	TRBD1	14	.	TGTGCCAGCAGCTTACCAGACAGGGTGATTGAAGCTTTCTTT	CASSLPDRVIEAFF
TRBV29-1	TRBJ2-7	TRBD2	14	once	TGCAGCGTTACACCGGGACTAGCGGGGGACGAGCAGTACTTC	CSVTPGLAGDEQYF
TRBV29-1	TRBJ2-7	TRBD1	14	few	TGCAGCGCAAACACCGGGACAGGGCATGAAGAGCAGTACTTC	CSANTGTGHEEQYF
TRBV7-6	TRBJ2-3	.	13	.	TGTGCCAGCAGCTCTACCGTCACAGATACGCAGTATTTT	CASSSTVTDTQYF
TRBV6-6	TRBJ2-5	.	15	.	TGTGCCAGCAGTTACTCTTTAGGGGGTCAAGAGACCCAGTACTTC	CASSYSLGGQETQYF
TRBV25-1	TRBJ2-1	.	13	.	TGTGCCAGCTTCGGGAGTTTCTACAATGAGCAGTTCTTC	CASFGSFYNEQFF
TRBV6-1	TRBJ2-1	.	15	few	TGTGCCAGCAGTTTGACCCAGGGGATCTACAATGAGCAGTTCTTC	CASSLTQGIYNEQFF
TRBV5-6	TRBJ2-4	.	15	.	TGTGCCAGCAGCTTGCTGGACGGGACCCGGGACATTCAGTACTTC	CASSLLDGTRDIQYF
TRBV29-1	TRBJ2-1	TRBD2	16	.	TGCAGCGTTGAAGGGGCTAGCGGACAAAAACACAATGAGCAGTTCTTC	CSVEGASGQKHNEQFF
TRBV5-4	TRBJ2-5	.	16	.	TGTGCCAGCAGCCCCCTAGGCAGTAAACTACAAGAGACCCAGTACTTC	CASSPLGSKLQETQYF
TRBV6-5	TRBJ2-7	TRBD1	15	.	TGTGCCAGCAGTTATCCGGGACAGGTTAGCTACGAGCAGTACTTC	CASSYPGQVSYEQYF
TRBV9	TRBJ1-2	TRBD1	15	.	TGTGCCAGCAGCGTGGGACAGGGGGTGAGCTATGGCTACACCTTC	CASSVGQGVSYGYTF
TRBV29-1	TRBJ2-7	.	14	.	TGCAGCGTCTTGAAGGTCCCGACCTCCTACGAGCAGTACTTC	CSVLKVPTSYEQYF
TRBV2	TRBJ2-2	.	15	.	TGTGCCAGCAGTGAACCCCAGAGTATTGCCGGGGAGCTGTTTTTT	CASSEPQSIAGELFF
TRBV19	TRBJ2-3	TRBD2	15	once	TGTGCCAGTAGTCTAGCGGGGGCAAGCACAGATACGCAGTATTTT	CASSLAGASTDTQYF
TRBV27	TRBJ2-1	.	12	.	TGTGCCAGCAGCCGAGAGGGGGACGAGCAGTTCTTC	CASSREGDEQFF
TRBV5-6	TRBJ1-5	TRBD1	16	once	TGTGCCAGCAGCCAGTCAAAGGACAGGGGTGATCAGCCCCAGCATTTT	CASSQSKDRGDQPQHF
TRBV7-3	TRBJ1-5	.	13	.	TGTGCCAGCAGCTTGTCCGTCGGTCAGCCCCAGCATTTT	CASSLSVGQPQHF
TRBV15	TRBJ2-3	.	14	.	TGTGCCACCAGCTCCACCTCGGGCACAGATACGCAGTATTTT	CATSSTSGTDTQYF
TRBV29-1	TRBJ2-3	.	14	.	TGCAGCGTTGGTGGGGCGGGGGCCACAGATACGCAGTATTTT	CSVGGAGATDTQYF
TRBV29-1	TRBJ2-1	TRBD2	16	.	TGCAGCGTTGGGGGACTAGCGGGAGGGTCCTACAATGAGCAGTTCTTC	CSVGGLAGGSYNEQFF
TRBV19	TRBJ2-7	.	14	once	TGTGCCAGTAGTTGCTGTTTTGGGAACTACGAGCAGTACTTC	CASSCCFGNYEQYF
TRBV11-2	TRBJ2-7	TRBD1	13	.	TGTGCCAGCAGCATACAGGGGTCTTGGGAGCAGTACTTC	CASSIQGSWEQYF
TRBV4-1	TRBJ2-1	.	16	.	TGCGCCAGCAGCCACCTAGGCCGGGACTCCCGCGGGGAGCAGTTCTTC	CASSHLGRDSRGEQFF
TRBV29-1	TRBJ2-2	TRBD2	14	.	TGCAGCGTGCCGGGACTAGCACACACCGGGGAGCTGTTTTTT	CSVPGLAHTGELFF
TRBV29-1	TRBJ2-7	.	12	.	TGCAGCGTTGTGCGGGACGGGTACGAGCAGTACTTC	CSVVRDGYEQYF
TRBV29-1	TRBJ2-1	.	18	.	TGCAGCGTTGACGTCAATCAGGACGGAGCGTGGGCAATGGTAGGGCAGTTCTTC	CSVDVNQDGAWAMVGQFF
TRBV10-3	TRBJ2-2	TRBD1	13	.	TGTGCCGCGGGACAGGGGTACACCGGGGAGCTGTTTTTT	CAAGQGYTGELFF
TRBV19	TRBJ2-7	.	11	.	TGTGCCAGCCGGGACTCGAACGAGCAGTACTTC	CASRDSNEQYF
TRBV6-4	TRBJ2-6	.	14	few	TGTGCCAGCACCACAGGCTCTGGGGCCAACGTCCTGACTTTC	CASTTGSGANVLTF
TRBV13	TRBJ2-1	TRBD2	13	.	TGTGCCAGCAGCCCTTCGGGGGGGGGTGAGCAGTTCTTC	CASSPSGGGEQFF
TRBV27	TRBJ2-7	.	11	.	TGTGCCAGCAGTTCCTTCAACGAGCAGTACTTC	CASSSFNEQYF
TRBV7-9	TRBJ1-5	.	16	.	TGTGCCAGCAGCCCGGGGGCCAGGGGAATGATTCAGCCCCAGCATTTT	CASSPGARGMIQPQHF
TRBV29-1	TRBJ1-4	.	15	.	TGCAGCGTTGAAGACGCCTACAAGGGATCCGAAAAACTGTTTTTT	CSVEDAYKGSEKLFF
TRBV6-1	TRBJ2-1	.	12	.	TGTGCCAGCAGTGAAGCGTTGACTGAGCAGTTCTTC	CASSEALTEQFF
TRBV15	TRBJ2-7	.	16	.	TGTGCCACCAGCAGAGAACCGCGGCGGGTCCCCTACGAGCAGTACTTC	CATSREPRRVPYEQYF
TRBV6-5	TRBJ2-5	.	13	once	TGTGCCAGCAGTTACTCTCCGACCAAGACCCAGTACTTC	CASSYSPTKTQYF
TRBV7-8	TRBJ2-7	.	16	.	TGTGCCAGCAGCTTAAGCACCGGGGGCGGGACCTACGAGCAGTACTTC	CASSLSTGGGTYEQYF
TRBV5-1	TRBJ2-1	TRBD2	17	.	TGCGCCAGCAGCCTACCCGCCGGACTAGCGGCGTACAATGAGCAGTTCTTC	CASSLPAGLAAYNEQFF
TRBV27	TRBJ2-7	TRBD1	13	.	TGTGCCAGCAGTTTATCGGGACAGTACGAGCAGTACTTC	CASSLSGQYEQYF
TRBV9	TRBJ2-4	TRBD1	16	.	TGTGCCAGCAGCGTAGACCTACAGGGGGCCAAAAACATTCAGTACTTC	CASSVDLQGAKNIQYF
TRBV5-1	TRBJ1-1	.	13	.	TGCGCCAGCAGCTCCGACGGAGACACTGAAGCTTTCTTT	CASSSDGDTEAFF
TRBV7-2	TRBJ1-6	.	15	once	TGTGCCAGCAGCGTTTCACAGGGTGGTAATTCACCCCTCCACTTT	CASSVSQGGNSPLHF
TRBV27	TRBJ2-1	.	16	.	TGTGCCAGCAGTTTATTTCTCGTCGGGGCTAGCAGTGAGCAGTTCTTC	CASSLFLVGASSEQFF
TRBV4-1	TRBJ1-1	.	12	.	TGCGCCAGCAGCCAAGGGGGGTCGGGAGCTTTCTTT	CASSQGGSGAFF